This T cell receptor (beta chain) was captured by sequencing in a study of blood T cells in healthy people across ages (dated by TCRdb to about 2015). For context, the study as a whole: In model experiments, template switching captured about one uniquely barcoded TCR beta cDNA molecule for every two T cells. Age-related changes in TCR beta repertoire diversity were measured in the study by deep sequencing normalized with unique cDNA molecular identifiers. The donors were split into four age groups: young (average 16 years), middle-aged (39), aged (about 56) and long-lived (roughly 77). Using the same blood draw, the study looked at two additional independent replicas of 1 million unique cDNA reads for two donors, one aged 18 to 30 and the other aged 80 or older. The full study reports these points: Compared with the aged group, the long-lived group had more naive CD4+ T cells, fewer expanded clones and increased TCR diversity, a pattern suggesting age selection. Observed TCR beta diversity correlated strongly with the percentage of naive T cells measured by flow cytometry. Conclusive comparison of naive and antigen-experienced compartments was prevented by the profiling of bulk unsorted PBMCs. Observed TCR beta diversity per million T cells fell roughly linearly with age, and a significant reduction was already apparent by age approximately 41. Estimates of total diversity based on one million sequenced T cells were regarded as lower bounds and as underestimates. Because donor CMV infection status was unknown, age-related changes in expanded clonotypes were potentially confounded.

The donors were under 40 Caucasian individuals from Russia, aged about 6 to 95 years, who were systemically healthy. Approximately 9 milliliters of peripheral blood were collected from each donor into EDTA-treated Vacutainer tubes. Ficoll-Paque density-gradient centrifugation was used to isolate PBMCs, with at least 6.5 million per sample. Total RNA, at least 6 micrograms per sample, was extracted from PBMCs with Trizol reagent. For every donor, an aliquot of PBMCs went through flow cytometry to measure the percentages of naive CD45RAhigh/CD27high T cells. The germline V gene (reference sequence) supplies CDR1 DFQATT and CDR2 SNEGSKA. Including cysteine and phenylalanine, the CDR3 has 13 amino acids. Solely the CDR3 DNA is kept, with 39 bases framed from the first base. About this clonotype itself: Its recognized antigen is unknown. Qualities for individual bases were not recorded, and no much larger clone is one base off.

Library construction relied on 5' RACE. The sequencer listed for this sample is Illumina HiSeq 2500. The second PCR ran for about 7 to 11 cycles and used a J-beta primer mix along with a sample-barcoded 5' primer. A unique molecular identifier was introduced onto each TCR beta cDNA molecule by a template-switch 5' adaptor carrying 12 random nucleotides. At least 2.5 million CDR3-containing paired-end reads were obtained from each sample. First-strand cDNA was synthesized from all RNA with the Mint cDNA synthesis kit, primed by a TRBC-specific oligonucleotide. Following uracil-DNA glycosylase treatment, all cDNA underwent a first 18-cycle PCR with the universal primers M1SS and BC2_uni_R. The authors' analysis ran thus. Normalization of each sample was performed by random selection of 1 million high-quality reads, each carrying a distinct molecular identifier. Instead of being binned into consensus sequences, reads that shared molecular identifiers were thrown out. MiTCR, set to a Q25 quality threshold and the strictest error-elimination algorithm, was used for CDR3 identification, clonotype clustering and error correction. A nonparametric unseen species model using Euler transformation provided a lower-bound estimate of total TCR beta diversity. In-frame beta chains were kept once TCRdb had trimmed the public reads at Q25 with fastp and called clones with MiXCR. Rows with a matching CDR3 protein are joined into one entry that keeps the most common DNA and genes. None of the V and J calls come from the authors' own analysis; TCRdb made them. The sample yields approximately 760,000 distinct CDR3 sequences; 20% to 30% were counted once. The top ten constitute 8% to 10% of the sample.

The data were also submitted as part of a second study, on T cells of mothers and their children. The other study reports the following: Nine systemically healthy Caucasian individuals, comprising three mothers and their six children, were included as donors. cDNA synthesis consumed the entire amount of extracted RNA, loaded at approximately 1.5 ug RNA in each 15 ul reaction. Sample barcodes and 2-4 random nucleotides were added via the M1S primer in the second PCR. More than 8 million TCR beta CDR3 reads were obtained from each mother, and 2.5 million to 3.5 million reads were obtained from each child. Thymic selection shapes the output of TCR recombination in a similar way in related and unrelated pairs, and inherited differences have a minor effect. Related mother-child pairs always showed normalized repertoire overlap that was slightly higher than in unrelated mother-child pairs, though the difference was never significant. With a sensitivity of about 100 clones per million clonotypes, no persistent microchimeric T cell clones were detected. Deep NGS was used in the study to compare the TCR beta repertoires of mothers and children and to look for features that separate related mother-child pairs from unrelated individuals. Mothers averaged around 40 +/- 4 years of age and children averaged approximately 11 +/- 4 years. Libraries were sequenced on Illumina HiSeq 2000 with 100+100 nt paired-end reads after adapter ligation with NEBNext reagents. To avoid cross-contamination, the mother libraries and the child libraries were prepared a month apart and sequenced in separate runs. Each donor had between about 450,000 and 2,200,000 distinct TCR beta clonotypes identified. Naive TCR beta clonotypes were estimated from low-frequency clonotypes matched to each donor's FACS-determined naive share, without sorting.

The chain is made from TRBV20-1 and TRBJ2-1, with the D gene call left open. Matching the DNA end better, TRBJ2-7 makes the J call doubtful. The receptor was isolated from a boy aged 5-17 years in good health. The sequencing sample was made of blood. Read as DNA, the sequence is TGCAGTGCTAGCGCCGGTATTGTAGGGGAGCAGTACTTC. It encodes CSASAGIVGEQYF.